The clone carrying this T cell receptor (beta chain) was found a few times. Its antigen is unknown. CDR3 length: 17 residues. Trimming removed 1 base from V and 2 bases from J; junction bases left unmatched: 4. Germline V lookup: CDR1 MGHRA, CDR2 YSYEKL. The sample originates from a study of T cell repertoires in cytomegalovirus infection. Study background: Both CMV infection and a matching HLA type were indicated by public TCR beta signatures. Study conclusions and caveats: HLA-C-restricted TCR beta clonotypes specific for CMV led the ex vivo response. Summed frequency of shared TCR beta families picked out CMV carriers who also had the relevant HLA.

TCRdb itself ran the reads through MiXCR, one entry per CDR3 protein. The sample lists some 310,000 distinct CDR3 sequences, roughly 25% occurring once. This chain joins TRBV4-1 and TRBJ2-5; 13 nucleotides match TRBD2. Sample: cultured PBMCs, taken from culture after CMV antigen stimulation. The clonotype originates from a human donor in good health (CMV status not recorded). Some clones in this sample may be carry-over from other donors' samples. CDR3: CASSQGTSGRAQETQYF. CDR3 bases: TGCGCCAGCAGCCAAGGAACTAGCGGGAGGGCGCAAGAGACCCAGTACTTC.